The 13 T cell receptor beta chains given below trace back to one sample, sequenced in a study of blood T cell repertoires in COVID-19. Sequencing used immunoSEQ multiplex PCR; TCRdb keeps in-frame clones, though not all of them. Among tens of thousands of clones listed, 80% were seen once. The specimen sequenced was peripheral blood. These receptors were taken from a woman older than 75 with acute or convalescent COVID-19.

The chain is built from TRBV5-1 and TRBJ1-2; 9 nucleotides line up with TRBD1. V was clipped by 0 bases and J by 2 bases; unmatched bases: 2. The CDR3 length is 15 residues. Germline assignment: CDR1 SGHRS and CDR2 YFSETQ. In nucleotides, the CDR3 is TGCGCCAGCAGCTTGGCACAGGGGGCCAACTATGGCTACACCTTC. Translating gives CASSLAQGANYGYTF.

The chain couples TRBV2 to TRBJ2-7; 8 bases are a match to TRBD1. Germline V gives CDR1 SNHLY, CDR2 FYNNEI. J was trimmed by 3 bases and V by 6 bases; bases with no gene match: 7. The CDR3 consists of 14 residues. CDR3 region: CASSRRTGYYEQYF. CDR3 sequence (DNA): TGTGCCAGCAGCAGAAGGACAGGGTACTACGAGCAGTACTTC.

Only a few counts were recorded for this clone. The chain carries TRBV19 and TRBJ2-2, with 10 nucleotides matching TRBD2. The V and J ends lost 3 bases and 3 bases, in that order; junction bases with no gene match: 4. Per the germline V gene, CDR1 is LNHDA and CDR2 is SQIVND (reference sequence). The CDR3 loop spans 16 amino acids. The CDR3, as DNA: TGTGCCAGTAGTATGGGGCTAGCGGGAGACACCGGGGAGCTGTTTTTT. This sequence encodes CASSMGLAGDTGELFF.

This chain joins TRBV7-2 and TRBJ2-7; 12 nucleotides line up with TRBD2. V lost 5 bases to trimming and J lost 2 bases; unmatched junction nucleotides: 10. Germline CDR1 SGHTA, CDR2 FQGNSA. The CDR3 runs 17 residues. The CDR3 DNA reads TGTGCCAGCAGCCCAATCGGACTAGCGGGACCCACCTACGAGCAGTACTTC. Translated, it gives CASSPIGLAGPTYEQYF.

In nucleotides, the CDR3 is TGCGCCAGCAGCCAGGGACAGGGGGCTCGTGGCTACACCTTC. It is translated as CASSQGQGARGYTF. The J gene is TRBJ1-2, the V gene TRBV5-1, with TRBD1 identical over 12 bases. With V trimmed by 4 bases and J by 7 bases, 5 bases remained unmatched. The CDR3 is 14 amino acids. Germline CDR1 is SGHRS and CDR2 is YFSETQ.

The chain carries TRBV6-1 and TRBJ2-2, with no clear D. V was shortened by 1 base and J by 6 bases, with 6 bases between the two germline ends. Germline V gives CDR1 MNHNS, CDR2 SASEGT. This CDR3 comprises 13 residues. In DNA form, the CDR3 reads TGTGCCAGCAGTGAAGTTACGGCCGGGGAGCTGTTTTTT. This gives the protein CASSEVTAGELFF.

The chain's CDR3 is CASSDPGLAWNIQYF. The CDR3 DNA reads TGTGCCAGCTCCGACCCGGGACTAGCATGGAACATTCAGTACTTC. V is TRBV19 and J is TRBJ2-4, with TRBD2 matching over 9 bases. The J segment lost 7 bases and the V segment lost 9 bases, leaving 13 bases of the junction unmatched. Germline CDR1 LNHDA, CDR2 SQIVND (reference sequence). The CDR3 runs 15 residues.

The V gene is TRBV2, the J gene TRBJ2-7; D is ambiguous. CDR1 is SNHLY and CDR2 is FYNNEI in the germline V gene. The CDR3 loop spans 12 amino acids. V lost 6 bases and J 7 bases, leaving 13 bases between the germline ends. CDR3 in amino acids: CASRTEIREQYF. The CDR3 coding sequence is TGTGCCAGCAGAACAGAGATACGAGAGCAGTACTTC.

The V and J genes are TRBV6-5 and TRBJ1-5, with 7 bases matching TRBD1. Looked up from germline, CDR1 is MNHEY and CDR2 is SVGAGI. The CDR3 consists of 14 residues. Trimming cost V 6 bases and J 2 bases; bases outside gene matches: 4. CDR3 protein: CASSPGTGNQPQHF. The CDR3 DNA is TGTGCCAGCAGCCCCGGGACAGGCAATCAGCCCCAGCATTTT.

The V and J genes are TRBV3-1 (or the pseudogene TRBV3-2) and TRBJ1-5; D remains ambiguous. The CDR3 consists of 15 residues. Per the germline V gene, CDR1 is LGHDT and CDR2 is YNNKEL (reference sequence). V was clipped by 4 bases and J by 5 bases, with 15 bases between them. For the CDR3, the DNA is TGTGCCAGCAGCCCCCTTTACAGACCGGATCAGCCCCAGCATTTT. Translated, it gives CASSPLYRPDQPQHF.

The J gene is TRBJ2-3, the V gene TRBV7-3; 9 positions agree with TRBD2. J gave up 5 bases and V 0 bases, and 12 bases lay outside the gene matches. This CDR3 has 18 residues. In germline, CDR1 is SGHTA, CDR2 FQGTGA. CDR3 in DNA: TGTGCCAGCAGCTTAACGCACCAGGGCGGGGGGGCCGGAGATACGCAGTATTTT. This translates into CASSLTHQGGGAGDTQYF. The full variable domain, with the rest looked up from reference TRBV7-3 and TRBJ2-3, is GAGVSQTPSNKVTEKGKYVELRCDPISGHTALYWYRQSLGQGPEFLIYFQGTGAADDSGLPNDRFFAVRPEGSVSTLKIQRTERGDSAVYLCASSLTHQGGGAGDTQYFGPGTRLTVL.

The chain employs TRBV6-1 and TRBJ1-1, with 8 bases fitting TRBD1. Germline V gene data show CDR1 as MNHNS and CDR2 as SASEGT. V dropped 3 bases and J dropped 3; count of bases not matched to a gene: 3. The CDR3 runs 14 residues. The CDR3 region has the DNA TGTGCCAGCAGTGATAACAGGGGGTACACTGAAGCTTTCTTT. Its protein is CASSDNRGYTEAFF.

The rearrangement joins TRBV2 to TRBJ2-7, with TRBD2 matching 8 bases. The germline CDR1 and CDR2 sequences are SNHLY and FYNNEI. Unmatched junction bases numbered 6, after V lost 11 bases and J lost 0 bases. CDR3 length: 13 residues. CDR3 residues: CAGTGGLSYEQYF. The CDR3 DNA is TGTGCCGGAACGGGGGGGCTCTCCTACGAGCAGTACTTC.